This TCR beta chain was captured in a study of cytomegalovirus exposure and HLA in healthy donors. It was with 60 Vbeta and 13 Jbeta primers that the PCR ran. Clones were sequenced by immunoSEQ multiplex PCR, and TCRdb holds only the in-frame ones, with some missing. This sample yields around 180,000 clones, of which around 81% are seen a single time; about 1.7% belongs to the top ten. Findings and limits, study-wide: TRBV6-2, TRBV6-3 and some other V segments were unresolvable in 87-base-pair reads.

The CDR3 loop spans 15 amino acids. The trim removed 7 bases at V and 3 bases at J, leaving 9 bases unmatched. CDR1 LNHDA and CDR2 SQIVND come from the germline V gene (reference sequence). A word on this clone: Its antigen is not identified.

The sequence was obtained from a man between 18 and 35 years old in good health and CMV-seronegative. This chain joins TRBV19 and TRBJ2-3; TRBD2 aligns across 8 bases. Specimen: PBMCs. CDR3 region: CASTPAGTRTDTQYF. In DNA, the CDR3 is TGTGCCAGTACCCCAGCGGGGACTAGAACAGATACGCAGTATTTT.